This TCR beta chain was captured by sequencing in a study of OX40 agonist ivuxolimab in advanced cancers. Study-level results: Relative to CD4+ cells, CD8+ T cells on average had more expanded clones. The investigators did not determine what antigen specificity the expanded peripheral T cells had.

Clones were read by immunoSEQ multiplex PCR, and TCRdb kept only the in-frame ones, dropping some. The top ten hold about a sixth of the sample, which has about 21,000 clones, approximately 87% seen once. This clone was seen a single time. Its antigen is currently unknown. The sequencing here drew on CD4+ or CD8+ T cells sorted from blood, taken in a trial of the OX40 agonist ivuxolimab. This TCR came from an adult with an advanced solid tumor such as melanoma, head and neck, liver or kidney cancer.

The CDR3 DNA follows: TGTGCCAGTAGTATGGGGCCCTCCTACGAGCAGTACTTC. This sequence encodes CASSMGPSYEQYF. The chain couples TRBV19 to TRBJ2-7; D may be TRBD1 (5 bases). Per the germline V gene, CDR1 is LNHDA and CDR2 is SQIVND (reference sequence). With 3 bases removed from V and 0 bases from J, the gap between germline ends came to 6 bases. CDR3 length: 13 amino acids. Based on the CDR3 plus reference TRBV19 and TRBJ2-7, the full variable domain is DGGITQSPKYLFRKEGQNVTLSCEQNLNHDAMYWYRQDPGQGLRLIYYSQIVNDFQKGDIAEGYSVSREKKESFPLTVTSAQKNPTAFYLCASSMGPSYEQYFGPGTRLTVT.